The 26 T cell receptor beta chains given below trace back to one sample, sequenced in a study of blood T cells in healthy people across ages. It was with a sample-barcoded 5' primer and a J-beta primer mix that a second PCR of roughly 6 to 12 cycles was run. TCRdb passed the 5' RACE reads through MiXCR, listing each CDR3 protein once. The sample consists of 700,000 to 850,000 distinct CDR3 sequences, under 40% of them appearing once. Sequenced material: blood. Receptors were obtained from a young man in good health.

This clonotype has just a few counts. The rearrangement joins TRBV5-1 to TRBJ1-2; perhaps TRBD1 as D (6 bases). CDR3 length: 16 residues. Per germline, CDR1 SGHRS and CDR2 YFSETQ. V was clipped by 5 bases and J by 0 bases, with 17 bases between them. CDR3 in DNA: TGCGCCAGCAGAAGGCCAGGGGCGAGTACTAACTATGGCTACACCTTC. Its protein is CASRRPGASTNYGYTF. Variable domain in full (rest from reference TRBV5-1 and TRBJ1-2): KAGVTQTPRYLIKTRGQQVTLSCSPISGHRSVSWYQQTPGQGLQFLFEYFSETQRNKGNFPGRFSGRQFSNSRSEMNVSTLELGDSALYLCASRRPGASTNYGYTFGSGTRLTVV.

V and J are TRBV24-1 and TRBJ2-7; 12 bases agree with TRBD2. The V and J ends lost 5 bases and 7 bases, in that order; junction bases with no gene match: 14. Germline V gene data show CDR1 as KGHDR and CDR2 as SFDVKD. This CDR3 comprises 17 residues. CDR3: CATSAASGGASYNEQYF. CDR3 sequence (DNA): TGTGCCACCAGTGCAGCTAGCGGGGGGGCTTCCTACAATGAGCAGTACTTC.

On this clonotype itself: This may arise from a read error, as a much more abundant clone is one base away. This rearrangement joins TRBV12-3 or TRBV12-4 to TRBJ1-5; D gene unclear. V gave up 3 bases and J gave up 8 bases, with 14 bases separating them. This CDR3 comprises 14 residues. The DNA of the CDR3 is TGTGCCAGCAGTTTTGGGCCGGGGAATAAGCCCCAGCATTTT. Translation gives CASSFGPGNKPQHF.

The genes are TRBV5-1 and TRBJ1-1; D unresolved. Trimming took off 6 bases at V and 0 bases at J, with 12 bases between the two ends. Germline V gives CDR1 SGHRS, CDR2 YFSETQ. This CDR3 comprises 14 residues. CDR3 amino acids: CASNLAGLNTEAFF. In DNA form, the CDR3 reads TGCGCCAGCAATCTGGCAGGTCTGAACACTGAAGCTTTCTTT.

Remarks on this clonotype: At one end, the junction sequence differs from germline, possibly due to a read error. The chain couples TRBV3-1 to TRBJ2-1; D gene ambiguous. This CDR3 contains 13 residues. Germline V gives CDR1 LGHDT, CDR2 YNNKEL (reference sequence). CDR3 sequence: CAGSPGPTNEQFF. CDR3 DNA: TGTGCCGGCAGCCCAGGACCAACCAATGAGCAGTTCTTC.

On this clonotype: This could be a read error, since a much larger clone is one nucleotide away. The chain has TRBV20-1 and TRBJ1-2; a weak D match, TRBD1 (5 bases). From germline, CDR1 is DFQATT and CDR2 SNEGSKA (reference sequence). This CDR3 contains 13 residues. CDR3: CSGIAGTNYGHTF. CDR3 DNA sequence: TGCAGTGGTATAGCAGGGACTAACTATGGCCACACCTTC.

This clonotype was seen a single time. This sequence joins TRBV6-5 and TRBJ2-2; D unclear. CDR3 size: 16 residues. The germline V and J ends were trimmed by 0 bases and 0 bases, with 8 bases remaining between them. Germline loops: CDR1 MNHEY, CDR2 SVGAGI. CDR3 amino acids: CASSYSAETNTGELFF. For the CDR3, the DNA is TGTGCCAGCAGTTACTCAGCAGAAACGAACACCGGGGAGCTGTTTTTT.

This clonotype has more than one count but fewer than ten. The chain joins TRBV7-9 to TRBJ2-5; possible D gene TRBD2, 6 bases. Trimming cost V 5 bases and J 2 bases, with 15 bases left between them. Per germline, CDR1 SEHNR and CDR2 FQNEAQ (reference sequence). The CDR3 has 15 residues. The CDR3 here is CASSVLAGLQETQYF. CDR3 in DNA: TGTGCCAGCAGCGTACTGGCGGGGTTACAAGAGACCCAGTACTTC.

As to this clonotype: Relative to the germline gene, one junction end is altered; a read error may explain this. This sequence joins TRBV20-1 and TRBJ1-1; D uncertain. In germline, CDR1 is DFQATT, CDR2 SNEGSKA (reference sequence). The CDR3 loop spans 14 amino acids. Written as DNA, the CDR3 is TGCAGTGCTAGAGATTGGAACCTGAAGACTGAAGCTTTCTTT. It codes for CSARDWNLKTEAFF.

This clonotype was seen only a few times. V usage is TRBV12-3 or TRBV12-4 and J usage is TRBJ2-2; the match to TRBD1 covers 12 bases. The CDR3 consists of 15 residues. V lost 5 bases to trimming and J lost 8 bases; unmatched junction nucleotides: 6. The CDR3 region is CASSQGQGASGELFF. In nucleotides, the CDR3 is TGTGCCAGCAGTCAGGGACAGGGGGCTTCGGGGGAGCTGTTTTTT.

This clonotype was observed a few times. The J gene is TRBJ1-4, the V gene TRBV9; 8 nucleotides align to TRBD1. The germline gives CDR1 SGDLS, CDR2 YYNGEE. Germline trimming cut 2 bases from V and 11 bases from J; bases unmatched to any gene: 11. This CDR3 is 15 amino acids long. The CDR3 DNA is TGTGCCAGCAGCGTTGGAAACGACAGGGGAGGGAAACTGTTTTTT. Its protein product is CASSVGNDRGGKLFF.

The V and J genes are TRBV14 and TRBJ2-2; D not certain. The CDR3 runs to 14 residues. V dropped 4 bases and J dropped 3 bases, with 9 bases sitting between them. CDR1 and CDR2 from the germline V gene are SGHDN and FVKESK. The CDR3 bases are TGTGCCAGCAGCCGAAAAGCCTACACCGGGGAGCTGTTTTTT. As protein: CASSRKAYTGELFF.

The rearrangement uses TRBV29-1 and TRBJ1-2; D is ambiguous. CDR1 and CDR2 (germline): SQVTM, ANQGSEA. V was clipped by 4 bases and J by 12 bases, with 15 bases between them. The CDR3 is 11 residues long. In DNA form, the CDR3 reads TGCAGCGTTGTAGGGAAGTATGTCCACACCTTC. Amino acid sequence: CSVVGKYVHTF.

This clonotype was detected many times. The chain employs TRBV4-3 and TRBJ1-1; tentatively, D is TRBD1 (5 bases). Trimming cost V 5 bases and J 5 bases, with 18 bases left between them. This CDR3 has 15 amino acids. The germline V gene has CDR1 LGHNA and CDR2 YSLEER. The CDR3: CASSTLGEGRTEAFF. The CDR3 DNA is TGCGCCAGCAGCACCTTAGGGGAGGGCCGGACTGAAGCTTTCTTT.

With regard to this clonotype: A much bigger clone sits one base away, suggesting this may be a read error. The chain joins TRBV10-3 to TRBJ2-5; TRBD1 matches 10 bases. This CDR3 region has 15 residues. Germline lookup yields CDR1 ENHRY and CDR2 SYGVKD. Trimming removed 6 bases from V and 11 bases from J; junction bases left unmatched: 15. CDR3 residues: CAIRPRTGGNNEQYF. The CDR3 DNA follows: TGTGCCATCAGACCGAGGACAGGGGGTAACAATGAGCAGTACTTC.

V and J are TRBV12-3 or TRBV12-4 and TRBJ2-7; 11 bases map to TRBD1. The junction had 9 bases not matched to a gene; V was cut back by 8 bases and J by 6 bases. CDR3 length: 14 amino acids. For the CDR3, the DNA is TGTGCCAGCGCGTCGGACAGGGGGCATAGCGAGCAGTACTTC. Translated, it gives CASASDRGHSEQYF.

This clonotype showed up many times. This rearrangement joins TRBV10-2 to TRBJ2-7; TRBD1 might be the D (5 bases). The ends were cut back, 3 bases at V and 2 bases at J, with 5 bases in the middle. The CDR3 runs to 12 residues. Germline CDR1 and CDR2: WSHSY and SAAADI. The CDR3 reads CASSEQAYEQYF. Written as DNA, the CDR3 is TGCGCCAGCAGTGAACAGGCCTACGAGCAGTACTTC.

Notes on this clonotype: It may be a read error: a sequence one base away is much more abundant. The chain couples TRBV4-2 to TRBJ1-1; D call uncertain. This CDR3 has 13 amino acids. The germline V gene has CDR1 LGHNA and CDR2 YNFKEQ. The V gene lost 1 base and the J gene lost 4 bases, with 7 bases spanning the gap. In DNA, the CDR3 is TGTGCCAGCAGCCAAGTCCAGAGCACTGAAGCTTTCTTT. This codes for CASSQVQSTEAFF.

As for this clonotype: A single base separates this from a much larger clone, so it may be a read error. V usage is TRBV4-1 and J usage is TRBJ2-3; 7 bases match TRBD1. Germline V lookup: CDR1 MGHRA, CDR2 YSYEKL. This CDR3 is built from 15 residues. CDR3 bases: TGCACCAGCAGCCAAGACCACAGGGGCGCAGATACGCAGTATTTT. Translated, it gives CTSSQDHRGADTQYF.

Comment on this clonotype: One end of the junction is discordant with germline, which a read error may explain. The chain employs TRBV20-1 and TRBJ2-5; the match to TRBD2 covers 7 bases. Germline CDR1 is DFQATT and CDR2 is SNEGSKA (reference sequence). The CDR3 consists of 14 residues. In DNA, the CDR3 is TGCAGTGTTAGACCCGGGACTACTCAAGAGACCCAGTACTTC. Translating it yields CSVRPGTTQETQYF.

Of note for this clonotype: The junction shows a germline mismatch at one end, possibly a read error. The chain uses TRBV12-3 or TRBV12-4 and TRBJ2-1; 11 nucleotides align to TRBD2. The CDR3 runs to 15 residues. The CDR3 loop is CAGRSSGRSYNEQFF. The CDR3 nucleotides are TGTGCCGGCAGGTCTAGCGGGAGGTCCTACAATGAGCAGTTCTTC.

The chain carries TRBV20-1 and TRBJ2-1, with D perhaps TRBD1 (5 bases). The CDR3 contains 15 residues. V shed 5 bases and J shed 0 bases, with 14 bases lying between them. The germline gives CDR1 DFQATT, CDR2 SNEGSKA (reference sequence). The CDR3 coding sequence is TGCAGTGCTCCCCCGACAGAGAGCTCCTACAATGAGCAGTTCTTC. As protein: CSAPPTESSYNEQFF.

The genes are TRBV28 and TRBJ1-5; D not certain. The germline CDR1 and CDR2 sequences are MDHEN and SYDVKM. The germline V and J ends were trimmed by 6 bases and 3 bases, with 15 bases remaining between them. This CDR3 is built from 15 residues. The CDR3 DNA follows: TGTGCCAGCAGGGTTCGGGGAAACTCCAATCAGCCCCAGCATTTT. Encoded protein: CASRVRGNSNQPQHF.

CDR3 in amino acids: CASSENWGAHGYTF. The CDR3 bases are TGTGCCAGCAGCGAAAATTGGGGGGCGCATGGCTACACCTTC. The chain joins TRBV5-6 to TRBJ1-2; a weak D match, TRBD1 (6 bases). V lost 4 bases to trimming and J lost 6 bases, with 16 bases between them. This CDR3 is built from 14 residues. CDR1 and CDR2 (germline): SGHDT, YYEEEE.

The V and J genes are TRBV4-1 and TRBJ1-5; 10 bases map to TRBD1. V lost 5 bases, J lost 5 bases, and 9 bases stayed unmatched. This CDR3 has 16 amino acids. Germline V gene sequence: CDR1 MGHRA, CDR2 YSYEKL. The CDR3 coding sequence is TGCGCCAGCAGCTTCAGGGTCGGGACAGGGGATCAGCCCCAGCATTTT. This encodes CASSFRVGTGDQPQHF.

J is TRBJ2-1 and V is TRBV9, with 11 bases identical to TRBD2. This CDR3 has 16 residues. The germline V gene has CDR1 SGDLS and CDR2 YYNGEE. V was clipped by 1 base and J by 3 bases; unmatched bases: 3. This CDR3 is CASSVWGTSGYNEQFF. The CDR3, as DNA: TGTGCCAGCAGCGTATGGGGGACTAGCGGCTACAATGAGCAGTTCTTC.